The 15 T cell receptor beta chains below come from one sample, sequenced in a study of regulatory T cells. Antigens of these TCRs are unknown. The PCR used 52 TRBV and 13 TRBJ primers. Using immunoSEQ multiplex PCR, the repertoire was profiled, and TCRdb retains in-frame clones only, with some absent. The data contain about 30,000 clones, under 95% of them singletons. Overall study findings and caveats: In CD3G-deficient patients, conventional CD4+ T cells were enriched for hydrophobic CDR3 residues at positions 6 and 7.

The sample taken for sequencing was conventional CD4+ T cells sorted from blood. The receptors come from a person under 35 with CD3G deficiency.

Comment on this clone: The junction differs from germline at one of its ends, possibly a read error. The chain combines TRBV5-1 with TRBJ2-3, with D uncertain. CDR1 and CDR2 (germline): SGHRS, YFSETQ. The CDR3 contains 15 residues. CDR3 DNA sequence: TGCGCCAGCAGCTTGGCCTTGAAGGGCACGGATACGCAGTATTTT. Translated, it gives CASSLALKGTDTQYF.

The rearrangement uses TRBV30 and TRBJ2-7; D is possibly TRBD1 or TRBD2 (7 bases each). The germline gives CDR1 GTSNPN, CDR2 SVGIG (reference sequence). CDR3 length: 14 residues. With 0 bases removed from V and 4 bases from J, the gap between germline ends came to 13 bases. CDR3 sequence (DNA): TGTGCCTGGAGTGTGGGAGGGGGCTTGTACGAGCAGTACTTC. Its protein product is CAWSVGGGLYEQYF.

The chain couples TRBV10-3 to TRBJ2-7; the D is unclear. The CDR3 totals 16 residues. CDR1 ENHRY and CDR2 SYGVKD come from the germline V gene. Trimming pared 2 bases from V and 6 bases from J, leaving 20 bases between. This chain's CDR3 is CAISEEPSGLRSEQYF. DNA for the CDR3: TGTGCCATCAGTGAGGAACCCAGTGGGCTGAGATCCGAGCAGTACTTC.

The gene calls are TRBV21-1 and TRBJ1-4; TRBD1, the table's D call, was not compared with the DNA. TRBV21-1 is labeled a pseudogene. The CDR3 length is 19 residues. Written as DNA, the CDR3 is TGTGCCAGCAGCCCGTTCTGGGCCAGGGTTTGGTCAACTAATGAAAAACTGTTTTTT. It codes for CASSPFWARVWSTNEKLFF.

The rearrangement links TRBV7-9 to TRBJ2-5; unclear D gene. V lost 2 bases and J lost 4, with 11 bases in between. CDR1 is SEHNR and CDR2 is FQNEAQ in the germline V gene (reference sequence). CDR3 length equals 14 residues. The CDR3 DNA reads as TGTGCCAGCAGCTTAACAAAGGCTCCAGAGACCCAGTACTTC. This codes for CASSLTKAPETQYF. Together with reference TRBV7-9 and TRBJ2-5, the CDR3 gives the full variable domain: DTGVSQNPRHKITKRGQNVTFRCDPISEHNRLYWYRQTLGQGPEFLTYFQNEAQLEKSRLLSDRFSAERPKGSFSTLEIQRTEQGDSAMYLCASSLTKAPETQYFGPGTRLLVL.

The V gene is TRBV29-1, the J gene TRBJ2-2; possible D gene TRBD1, 6 bases. CDR1 is SQVTM, CDR2 ANQGSEA, per germline. Trimming pared 6 bases from V and 7 bases from J, leaving 24 bases between. The CDR3 consists of 16 residues. The CDR3 region is CSVRGPAGAGYGELFF. Here the CDR3 DNA reads TGCAGCGTCCGAGGGCCGGCAGGGGCGGGCTACGGGGAGCTGTTTTTT.

A note on this clone: The junction does not match germline at one end; this may be a read error. The gene calls are TRBV18 and TRBJ2-3; D call uncertain. Germline lookup yields CDR1 KGHSH and CDR2 LQKENI. This CDR3 region has 12 residues. The CDR3 coding sequence is TGTGCCAGCTCACCAGAGGAGACTGGGCTTGTATGG. It yields the protein CASSPEETGLVW.

The rearrangement joins TRBV28 to TRBJ2-7; tentative D call: TRBD2 (5 bases). Trimming cost V 6 bases and J 4 bases, with 13 bases left between them. Germline values: CDR1 MDHEN, CDR2 SYDVKM. The CDR3 covers 13 residues. The CDR3 nucleotides read TGTGCCAGCAGATCACATCGGACTTACGAGCAGTACTTC. Its protein is CASRSHRTYEQYF.

The J gene is TRBJ2-5, the V gene TRBV29-1, with a tentative D call TRBD2 (5 bases). The CDR3 runs 12 residues. V was cut by 6 bases and J by 10 bases, with 18 bases left in between. Germline CDR1 SQVTM, CDR2 ANQGSEA. CDR3 bases: TGCAGCGTAGGGAGTGAATGGAGCGACCAGTACTTC. Its protein product is CSVGSEWSDQYF.

The chain combines TRBV23-1 with TRBJ2-3; 8 nucleotides agree with TRBD1. TRBV23-1 is treated as an ORF (open reading frame) with a function not yet certain. The CDR3 sequence is 17 residues long. V was clipped by 0 bases and J by 1 base; unmatched bases: 6. The CDR3 nucleotides read TGCGCCAGCAGTCAATCCGGGCAGGGGGCCCGCACAGATACGCAGTATTTT. This sequence encodes CASSQSGQGARTDTQYF.

This rearrangement joins TRBV18 to TRBJ2-1; D gene uncertain. The CDR3 has 15 residues. V shed 6 bases and J shed 2 bases, with 14 bases lying between them. Germline V gene sequence: CDR1 KGHSH, CDR2 LQKENI. The chain's CDR3 is CASSQTGHPYNEQFF. The CDR3 bases are TGTGCCAGCTCTCAAACTGGGCACCCCTACAATGAGCAGTTCTTC.

V is TRBV6-1 and J is TRBJ1-6, with TRBD1 matching over 9 bases. This CDR3 is 12 amino acids long. Germline V gene sequence: CDR1 MNHNS, CDR2 SASEGT. With V trimmed by 5 bases and J by 16 bases, 6 bases remained unmatched. The CDR3 loop is CASSRRTGALHF. CDR3 sequence (DNA): TGTGCCAGCAGTCGTCGGACAGGGGCGCTCCACTTT.

The rearrangement joins TRBV4-2 to TRBJ1-1; D is uncertain. CDR3 length: 19 residues. Germline V gene sequence: CDR1 LGHNA, CDR2 YNFKEQ. Deletions cut 4 bases from V and 3 bases from J, with 27 bases between. The CDR3 coding sequence is TGTGCCAGCAGCCCCAGCATGAGCTCGAACCCCCGAGAGTACACTGAAGCTTTCTTT. It encodes CASSPSMSSNPREYTEAFF.

This chain links TRBV5-1 with TRBJ1-3; 8 positions agree with TRBD1. Germline V gives CDR1 SGHRS, CDR2 YFSETQ. The V gene end was trimmed by 4 bases and the J gene end by 2 bases; junction bases not matched to a gene: 2. There are 14 residues in the CDR3. The CDR3 sequence: CASSLTGAGNTIYF. CDR3 coding DNA: TGCGCCAGCAGCCTGACAGGGGCTGGAAACACCATATATTTT.

V is TRBV27 and J is TRBJ2-7; 9 nucleotides agree with TRBD1. Germline trimming cut 6 bases from V and 6 bases from J; bases unmatched to any gene: 3. The V gene's germline CDR1 is MNHEY and CDR2 SMNVEV (reference sequence). The CDR3 contains 12 residues. CDR3 loop: CASRQTGGEQYF. Written as DNA, the CDR3 is TGTGCCAGCAGGCAGACAGGGGGCGAGCAGTACTTC.